This TCR beta chain comes out of a study of blood T cell repertoires in COVID-19. Profiled with immunoSEQ multiplex PCR; TCRdb holds only in-frame clones, not every one. The data show 400,000 or so clones, 88% seen once. The CDR3 contains 15 residues. CDR1 SGHRS and CDR2 YFSETQ come from the germline V gene. V dropped 3 bases and J dropped 1; count of bases not matched to a gene: 3. The chain combines TRBV5-1 with TRBJ1-5; 8 nucleotides agree with TRBD1. The receptor comes from a woman aged 40 to 50 with acute COVID-19. What was sequenced was PBMCs or T cells enriched from blood (not recorded which). The CDR3 spells CASSSQGASNQPQHF. The CDR3 DNA reads TGCGCCAGCAGCTCTCAGGGGGCGAGCAATCAGCCCCAGCATTTT.